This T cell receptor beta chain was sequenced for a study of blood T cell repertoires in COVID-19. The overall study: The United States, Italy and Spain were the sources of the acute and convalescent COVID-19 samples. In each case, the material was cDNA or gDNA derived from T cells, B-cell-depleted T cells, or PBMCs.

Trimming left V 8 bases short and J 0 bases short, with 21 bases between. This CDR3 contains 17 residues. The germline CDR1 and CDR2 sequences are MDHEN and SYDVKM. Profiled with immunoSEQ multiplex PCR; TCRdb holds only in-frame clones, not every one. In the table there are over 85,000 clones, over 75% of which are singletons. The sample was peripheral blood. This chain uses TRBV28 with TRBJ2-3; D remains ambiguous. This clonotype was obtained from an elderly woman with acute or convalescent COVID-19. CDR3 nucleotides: TGTGCCAGCGTGGCCCAAATGCCAGGCCTTAGCACAGATACGCAGTATTTT. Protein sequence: CASVAQMPGLSTDTQYF.